This T cell receptor (beta chain) was identified in a study of cytomegalovirus exposure and HLA in healthy donors (TCRdb year 2017). Study-wide context: In an earlier analysis of under 600 of the donors, 276 Gb of sequence data and 117 million unique TCR beta sequences from 180 million or so T cells were reported. The T cell repertoires of around 670 subjects were profiled by immunosequencing and related to cytomegalovirus serostatus. Typing coverage varied by locus: 629-630 donors for A, B, C, DRB1 and DQB1; roughly 510 for DQA1; some 610 for DPA1; 400 to 480 for DPB1. Besides the first cohort of around 670 subjects, a separate validation cohort made up of roughly 120 different subjects was used. On average, about 200,000 unique TCR beta nucleotide sequences were sequenced per donor among a few hundred genotyped donors of the cohort, with about 19% of those sequences being non-productive. An early release covering 500 to 750 HLA-typed donors comprised approximately 300 gigabases of sequencing data and 85 million or so unique TCR sequences. To decide whether each TCR beta V gene segment behaved as functional or pseudogenic, an earlier analysis of nearly 600 of the donors relied on high-throughput TCR beta sequencing. In the later analysis, no new phenotypic data were used to find candidate immune exposures; instead, reliance was placed on TCR beta sequences and their occurrence across donors. HLA typing covered class I and class II loci at four-digit resolution. High-throughput TCR immunosequencing, statistical association of individual TCRs with disease status, and machine learning were combined to predict cytomegalovirus infection status. All discovery cohort repertoires had been generated on a single sequencing platform. About five DR-DQ haplotypes were handled as single units for association and clustering, since linkage in the cohort was strong. A later analysis re-examined previously published TCR beta repertoires from 500 to 700 donors and added high-resolution HLA genotyping to investigate patterns of TCR occurrence. A later genetic analysis used genome-wide SNP genotypes for 398 of the 666 donors, treating that subset as a discovery cohort. The study aimed to test whether cataloging public T cell receptors could reveal signatures of past pathogen exposure. Alongside the repertoire data, information on donor age, sex, ethnicity and CMV serostatus was compiled. The genetic ancestry cluster associated with self-reported Caucasian donors included about 81% of the roughly 400 genotyped donors. What the research found in general, with its limitations: In a later analysis, over 15,000 TCR beta sequences were associated with specific HLA alleles at a false discovery rate of 0.05. In vitro tests confirmed that a few of the cytomegalovirus-associated TCR beta chains recognize cytomegalovirus antigens. A further reported finding was that TCR beta sequences accurately predicted the HLA-A and HLA-B alleles for most subjects in the first cohort. Presence/absence analyses assumed roughly uniform sequencing depth across donors, an assumption that may not hold. A group of highly shared sequence variants was considered likely to be a technical artifact of the sequencing pipeline. Correlated functional status among segregating V segments might reflect linkage disequilibrium, but an unknown experimental factor could not be ruled out. A later analysis found that HLA-associated TCR beta chains were more clonally expanded and had lower generation probabilities than equally common non-associated chains. According to a later genetic analysis, donors in an Asian-associated ancestry cluster had fewer N-insertions in productive TCRs than the approximately 630-donor mean. V-gene and J-gene trimming of TCR beta chains was associated with a missense DCLRE1C variant in a later genetic analysis, and the association was replicated in an independent cohort. The authors suggested that the approach could potentially be extended to other disease states and immunological phenotypes. This cohort had only TCR beta chains sequenced, and the lack of alpha or paired-chain data limited which features could be detected. Most CMV-associated TCR beta chains appeared to be HLA-restricted in a later analysis, and the HLA associations seemed to be driven largely by CMV exposure. Broadly in line with IMGT annotations, most TCR beta V segments showed up in productive rearrangements about 90% or about 30% of the time in an earlier analysis of under 700 of the donors. The study listed 150 to 200 TCR beta chains as associated with cytomegalovirus. Strong co-occurrence of HLA alleles, especially DR and DQ, made assigning TCR associations to individual alleles difficult. Several of the top co-occurrence clusters appeared to be linked to parvovirus B19, influenza, CMV and Epstein-Barr virus, according to a later analysis. Over 15 rarely observed V segments, including chromosome 9 orphons, were excluded from the earlier analysis of some 590 of the donors because counts were too low. Most TCR sequences were observed very rarely across donors, whereas some public TCRs were present in many individuals. In a later analysis, TCR association rates were found to vary across HLA loci, with the most associated TCRs seen for DRB1 alleles and the fewest for HLA-C alleles. Because HLA typing was missing for some donors at each locus, association tests included only the typed subset. In both the original and validation cohorts, the classifier was reported to diagnose cytomegalovirus status with high specificity and sensitivity. CMV serostatus was the only immune exposure information available for the cohort.

This clone came up once. It lacks a known antigen. No base quality values were provided; no much bigger clone lies one nucleotide off. The cohort consisted of some 670 healthy bone marrow donors. At the time of sampling, all cohort members were nominally healthy, though unrecorded immune exposures were likely present. The donor tested CMV seronegative and was one of the 352 seronegative cohort members. A peripheral blood sample was provided by each donor, and peripheral blood mononuclear cells were used for TCR beta sequencing. Genomic DNA extraction from the blood cell samples was performed with the Qiagen DNeasy Blood Extraction Kit. To prepare the library, the immunoSEQ multiplex PCR assay was applied. For the multiplex PCR, a mixture combining 60 forward primers for TCR Vbeta segments and 13 reverse primers for TCR Jbeta segments was used. The CDR3 region of rearranged TCR beta genes was amplified from genomic DNA with a multiplex PCR assay. The Illumina HiSeq System was used to sequence the amplified TCR beta libraries as 87-base-pair reads. Turning to the authors' computational methods: Across the 670 or so repertoires, a later analysis counted 80 million or so unique TCR beta chains, 9 million to 14 million of which were shared by at least two donors. A nearest-neighbor algorithm error-corrected the raw reads and collapsed the reads into unique sequences, merging closely related sequences to remove PCR and sequencing errors. V, D and J gene segments were assigned by aligning CDR3 sequences to IMGT reference sequences. Each retained sequence needed at least a six-nucleotide match to both a V gene segment and a J gene segment. Rearrangements were classified as productive when the CDR3 lacked stop codons and remained in frame with V and J, and all other rearrangements were classified as non-productive. Following IMGT convention, CDR3 was defined as the stretch from the second conserved V-encoded cysteine up to the conserved J-encoded phenylalanine. The earlier analysis of about 620 of the donors excluded sequences that lacked an unambiguous match to a single V gene segment. In an earlier analysis of several hundred of the donors, a V segment was called functional when productive rearrangements were above 56.7%, and segregating when the standard deviation between donors exceeded 5%. To diagnose cytomegalovirus status from the catalog of TCR beta chain sequences, a statistical classification framework was built. V and J gene assignment, in a later analysis, came from comparing TCR nucleotide sequences with IMGT/GENE-DB human TR gene sequences. In a later analysis, CDR3 sequences and most-parsimonious VDJ recombination scenarios were assigned using the TCRdist pipeline. A later analysis defined each TCR beta chain by its CDR3 amino acid sequence plus V-gene family, and excluded reads lacking a unique V-gene family. To address suspected cross-contamination and a sequencing artifact, a later analysis removed a few hundred highly shared, low-generation-probability nucleotide sequences. In a later analysis, a clonal expansion index was calculated for each public chain from normalized within-repertoire ranks of inferred template counts. In a later analysis, generation probabilities were computed with a VDJ recombination model fitted to out-of-frame rearrangements, and the resulting probabilities were checked against IGoR. A later analysis scored TCR-TCR, TCR-HLA and TCR-CMV co-occurrence with hypergeometric tests, applying a repertoire-size bias correction to TCR pairs. A later analysis estimated false discovery rates by permuting HLA or CMV assignments 20 times. A later analysis grouped co-occurring TCRs with DBSCAN, adding TCRdist sequence similarity when clustering within HLA-allele-positive subsets. Repertoires with fewer than 30,000 or more than 120,000 public chains were left out of co-occurrence clustering, as were four to six repertoires with anomalous nucleotide sharing. TCRdb's version of the immuneACCESS table is confined to in-frame rearrangements and falls short of the full clone set. An unresolved V gene accounts for under half of the shortfall where checked; the remainder is of unknown origin. V and J calls plus clone size are reproduced from that table; the DNA served to infer D and trimming. In all, the sample holds 130,000 or so clones, and roughly 77% of those were seen once. The top ten clonotypes cover 3.3% of the sample.

The sequence came from a man aged 40-50 years in good health and CMV-seronegative. Sequencing input: PBMCs.

CDR3 protein: CASSPRGWTGAQNEQFF. In nucleotide form, the sequence is TGCGCCAGCAGCCCCCGAGGATGGACAGGGGCCCAGAATGAGCAGTTCTTC. This chain joins TRBV4-1 to TRBJ2-1, with 9 bases in between that match TRBD1. V has 4 bases trimmed and J has 7 bases trimmed; junction bases matching no gene number 14. Counted from cysteine to phenylalanine, this CDR3 has 17 amino acids. Only the CDR3 region is kept as DNA, spanning 51 bases read in frame from base 1. CDR1 and CDR2, looked up from the germline V gene, are MGHRA and YSYEKL.